This T cell receptor beta chain derives from a study of ipilimumab plus nivolumab after autologous stem cell transplantation (dated by TCRdb to about 2021). Regarding the complete study: The median number of doses received by trial patients was 5 for ipilimumab and roughly 8 for nivolumab. Both primary refractory and relapsed disease were represented in the DLBCL cohort, where 18-month progression-free survival was around 84% and 29%, respectively. Patients with high-risk diffuse large B cell lymphoma, mature T cell lymphoma, or multiple myeloma undergoing autologous transplant were enrolled in the trial. The intent-to-treat population of the trial consisted of under 40 patients. Paper-wide results and their limitations: The authors concluded that, as post-transplant consolidation, combined checkpoint inhibition appeared tolerable. According to the authors, a biologic rationale for studying the approach further came from T cell receptor repertoire, regulatory T cell phenotype and gut microbiota profiles.

Libraries were constructed by the immunoSEQ multiplex PCR assay. Here the immuneACCESS table is served through TCRdb, limited to in-frame sequences with V and J called. Missing clones are a known gap in these copies; in checked studies unresolved V genes cover under half, and the rest lacks a known reason. Within this sample are 16,000 or so clones, with roughly 71% of them counted one time only. Clones ranked in the top ten supply roughly 20% of the sample. Checkpoint therapy was initiated 14 to 28 days after autologous transplant, and ipilimumab was administered at 1 mg/kg intravenously on day 1 of selected weeks. The nivolumab dose was 3 mg/kg intravenously, delivered on day 1 of weeks 1, 4, 7, 10, and every two weeks through week 26. This was a Phase Ib clinical trial that tested ipilimumab plus nivolumab, given as combined checkpoint inhibition, for consolidation following autologous stem cell transplantation.

Comments on this clone: What antigen it recognizes has not been identified. The record has no base qualities; no much larger clone is one base away.

The source material was PBMCs, sampled in a trial of ipilimumab plus nivolumab as post-transplant consolidation. This TCR was sampled from a male donor with diffuse large B-cell lymphoma.

This receptor has the CDR3 CASTSRLPTDTQYF. The DNA sequence is given as TGTGCCAGTACATCGCGACTCCCCACAGATACGCAGTATTTT. The chain joins TRBV19 to TRBJ2-3; the D gene cannot be named for sure. Deletion took 7 bases off V and 2 bases off J, with a span of 13 bases between the germline ends. Taken from cysteine to phenylalanine, the CDR3 has 14 residues. Of the read, only the CDR3 DNA is kept; its 42 bases are in frame from base 1. Reading the germline V gene (reference sequence) gives CDR1 LNHDA and CDR2 SQIVND.